These T cell receptor beta chains were read from a single sample in a study of shared clonotypes between healthy human individuals. TCRdb's table, derived via immunoSEQ multiplex PCR, lists solely in-frame clones and lacks some. Among about 550,000 clones listed, about 95% were seen once. Sequences were obtained from naive CD8+ T cells sorted from blood. These receptors all stem from a woman aged 25 to 39 in good health. Each CDR3 is given with its conserved first and last residue. A D gene is named only where the DNA matches it firmly.

D gene: -; J gene: TRBJ2-2; V gene: TRBV20-1; CDR3 protein: CSARVSGELFF
D gene: TRBD1; J gene: -; V gene: TRBV9; CDR3 protein: CASSARPRQGAAEQYF
D gene: -; J gene: TRBJ2-1; V gene: TRBV5-1; CDR3 protein: CASSLALAGRNNEQFF
D gene: TRBD2; J gene: TRBJ2-7; V gene: TRBV10-1; CDR3 protein: CASSEWASGNLYEQYF
D gene: -; J gene: TRBJ2-7; V gene: TRBV11-3; CDR3 protein: CASSHRVDEQYF
D gene: TRBD1; J gene: TRBJ1-5; V gene: TRBV27; CDR3 protein: CASSRTGTHQPQHF
D gene: -; J gene: TRBJ1-6; V gene: TRBV30; CDR3 protein: CAWSTGTSSYNSPLHF
D gene: -; J gene: TRBJ2-5; V gene: TRBV28; CDR3 protein: CASRTAEETQYF
D gene: -; J gene: TRBJ2-6; V gene: TRBV11-2; CDR3 protein: CASSLGQASGANVLTF
D gene: -; J gene: TRBJ2-1; V gene: TRBV9; CDR3 protein: CASSVDWDVFLNEQFF
D gene: -; J gene: TRBJ2-7; V gene: TRBV5-1; CDR3 protein: CASSLDRSYEQYF
D gene: TRBD2; J gene: TRBJ2-3; V gene: TRBV11-2; CDR3 protein: CASSIGTSGPTDTQYF
D gene: TRBD1; J gene: TRBJ2-4; V gene: TRBV27; CDR3 protein: CASSPGQGKNIQYF
D gene: -; J gene: TRBJ1-5; V gene: TRBV5-4; CDR3 protein: CASSDQGQPQHF
D gene: -; J gene: TRBJ1-1; V gene: TRBV5-1; CDR3 protein: CASSSKGATWGVNTEAFF
D gene: -; J gene: TRBJ2-7; V gene: TRBV10-1; CDR3 protein: CASSDGIEQYF
D gene: -; J gene: TRBJ2-4; V gene: TRBV5-5; CDR3 protein: CASSVLPILEAKNIQYF
D gene: TRBD2; J gene: TRBJ2-1; V gene: TRBV29-1; CDR3 protein: CSVVRLAGEQFF
D gene: -; J gene: TRBJ1-5; V gene: TRBV27; CDR3 protein: CASNRGGPGRYSNQPQHF
D gene: TRBD1; J gene: TRBJ2-1; V gene: TRBV12-5; CDR3 protein: CASGLPQKAAGGLNEQFF
D gene: -; J gene: TRBJ2-7; V gene: TRBV2; CDR3 protein: CASGIAAYEQYF
D gene: -; J gene: TRBJ1-3; V gene: TRBV4-1; CDR3 protein: CASSQVEAGNTIYF
D gene: -; J gene: TRBJ2-2; V gene: TRBV27; CDR3 protein: CASSLSGVFSGELFF
D gene: -; J gene: TRBJ2-3; V gene: TRBV6-5; CDR3 protein: CASSYSLHGTDTQYF
D gene: TRBD2; J gene: TRBJ2-1; V gene: TRBV7-2; CDR3 protein: CASSLAGGLGDEQFF
D gene: TRBD2; J gene: TRBJ2-1; V gene: TRBV11-2; CDR3 protein: CASSHTGTSAYNEQFF
D gene: TRBD1; J gene: TRBJ2-2; V gene: TRBV28; CDR3 protein: CASSPRPETGTGELFF